This T cell receptor (beta chain) derives from a study of OX40 agonist ivuxolimab in advanced cancers. Study in general: The patients got ivuxolimab, which is an agonistic anti-OX40 (CD134) antibody. Patients in dose escalation had liver, melanoma, kidney or head and neck cancers.

This CDR3 has 13 amino acids. With V trimmed by 6 bases and J by 9 bases, 6 bases remained unmatched. CDR1 KGHSH and CDR2 LQKENI come from the germline V gene. Repertoires were generated with immunoSEQ multiplex PCR, while TCRdb's copy carries only in-frame clones and drops some. The top ten hold about a tenth of the sample, which has around 66,000 clones, around 91% seen once. This chain uses TRBV18 with TRBJ2-7; 12 bases are a match to TRBD2. The clonotype comes from an adult with an advanced solid tumor such as melanoma, head and neck, liver or kidney cancer. The sample here was CD4+ or CD8+ T cells sorted from blood, taken in a trial of the OX40 agonist ivuxolimab. CDR3 amino acids: CASSTSGRSRQYF. In DNA, the CDR3 is TGTGCCAGCTCCACTAGCGGGAGGAGCCGGCAGTACTTC.